The rows below give T cell receptor beta chains drawn from one sample of a study of T cells in Graves' hyperthyroidism and ophthalmopathy. TCRdb used MiXCR to reprocess the multiplex PCR reads, holding one entry per CDR3 protein. The sample carries under 600,000 distinct CDR3 sequences, about 16% recorded once. The sample taken for sequencing was blood. The receptors come from a woman aged 40-49 years with Graves' ophthalmopathy. Each CDR3 is given with its conserved first and last residue. A D gene is named only where the DNA matches it firmly. The listing skips clone size in some rows; elsewhere it reads once, few, many or a size class.

many	13	TRBV3-1	TRBJ1-5	TRBD1	TGTGCCAGCAGCACGACAGGGGATCAGCCCCAGCATTTT	CASSTTGDQPQHF
.	13	TRBV7-9	TRBJ1-1	.	TGTGCCAGCAGCTTAGACCGGGCCACTGAAGCTTTCTTT	CASSLDRATEAFF
few	16	TRBV10-3	TRBJ1-6	.	TGTGCCATCAGTGCCTCCGGGGGCCAGTATAATTCACCCCTCCACTTT	CAISASGGQYNSPLHF
many	12	TRBV12-3/TRBV12-4	TRBJ2-5	TRBD2	TGTGCCAGCAGTTTTGGGTGGGGGGGACAGTACTTC	CASSFGWGGQYF
many	16	TRBV6-1	TRBJ1-5	.	TGTGCCAGCAGAATCCGTGGGGAGGGCGTGGATCAGCCCCAGCATTTT	CASRIRGEGVDQPQHF
.	15	TRBV20-1	TRBJ2-3	TRBD2	TGCAGTGCTAGGGGGACTAGCGGGAGTGGAGATACGCAGTATTTT	CSARGTSGSGDTQYF
many	13	TRBV5-1	TRBJ1-4	.	TGCGCCAGCAGCTTCAACGCGGGGGGAAAACTGTTTTTT	CASSFNAGGKLFF
few	17	TRBV27	TRBJ2-7	TRBD2	TGTGCCAGCAAGCGGCTAGCGGGGGCCCCGAGCTCCTACGAGCAGTACTTC	CASKRLAGAPSSYEQYF
.	13	TRBV19	TRBJ2-1	.	TGTGCCAGTAGTAACCACCTGGCGGGTGAGCAGTTCTTC	CASSNHLAGEQFF
.	16	TRBV4-2	TRBJ2-1	TRBD1	TGTGCCAGCAGCCAAGGAGGGACAGACTCCTACAATGAGCAGTTCTTC	CASSQGGTDSYNEQFF
few	14	TRBV19	TRBJ2-7	TRBD1	TGTGCCAGTAGTGGTAAGACAGGGGCGGACGAGCAGTACTTC	CASSGKTGADEQYF
many	13	TRBV10-2	TRBJ2-1	.	TGCGCCAGCAGTGACGGTTGGAACAATGAGCAGTTCTTC	CASSDGWNNEQFF
once	16	TRBV11-2	TRBJ2-2	TRBD2	TGTGCCAGCAGCACGGGACTAGCGGGAGGCATCGGGGAGCTGTCTTTT	CASSTGLAGGIGELSF
.	14	TRBV4-2	TRBJ1-5	TRBD1	TGTGCCAGCAGCCAGACAGGGGGCGGTCAGCCCCAGCATTTT	CASSQTGGGQPQHF
many	16	TRBV6-1	TRBJ2-1	TRBD2	TGTGCCAGCAGTGAAGAGGGACTAGCGAATTACCATGAGCAGTTCTTC	CASSEEGLANYHEQFF
.	13	TRBV10-3	TRBJ1-5	TRBD1	TGTGCCGTGACAGGGCAGGCGGGACAGCCCCAGCATTTT	CAVTGQAGQPQHF
many	15	TRBV7-8	TRBJ2-3	.	TGTGCCAGCAGCCTCTCCCGTGGAAACACAGATACGCAGTATTTT	CASSLSRGNTDTQYF
many	14	TRBV18	TRBJ1-2	.	TGTGCCAGCTCACCAGTTAACGAGAACTATGGCTACACCTTC	CASSPVNENYGYTF
.	17	TRBV20-1	TRBJ1-5	.	TGCAGTGCTAGGGAGGGAATCCTGGGTCGAAGCAATCAGCCCCAGCATTTT	CSAREGILGRSNQPQHF
.	16	TRBV10-3	TRBJ2-1	TRBD2	TGTGCCATCAGTGAGCGTAGCGGGGGGGCGTACAATGAGCAGTTCTTC	CAISERSGGAYNEQFF
few	15	TRBV2	TRBJ1-5	.	TGTGCCAGCAGGGTTTTAGAAGGGCTAGAACAGCCCCAGCATTTT	CASRVLEGLEQPQHF
many	13	TRBV6-5	TRBJ2-7	TRBD1	TGTGCCAGCAGTTACTTTGGACAGGGCGAGCAGTACTTC	CASSYFGQGEQYF
few	13	TRBV20-1	TRBJ1-3	.	TGCAGTGCTAGAGGCCAGGCAGGAAACACCATATATTTT	CSARGQAGNTIYF
many	15	TRBV6-1	TRBJ2-7	TRBD2	TGTGCCAGCAGTCCGGGACTAGCGGGATCCCACGAGCAGTACTTC	CASSPGLAGSHEQYF
many	16	TRBV20-1	TRBJ1-4	TRBD1	TGCAGTGCAAATCCGGGACAGGGGGCGCTTAGTGAAAAACTGTTTTTT	CSANPGQGALSEKLFF
many	14	TRBV20-1	TRBJ2-1	TRBD2	TGCAGTGCTAGTTGGGTAGGGGAGGGAGGTGAGCAGTTCTTC	CSASWVGEGGEQFF
many	16	TRBV10-3	TRBJ2-3	TRBD1	TGTGCCATCAGTGAGCGACCGGACAGGCGCACAGATACGCAGTATTTT	CAISERPDRRTDTQYF
.	13	TRBV6-4	TRBJ2-4	.	TGTGCCAGCAGTGACCAACTGGAAAACATTCAGTACTTC	CASSDQLENIQYF
few	13	TRBV19	TRBJ2-1	.	TGTGCCAGTAGTCAACAGGAGTACAATGAGCAGTTCTTC	CASSQQEYNEQFF
.	17	TRBV20-1	TRBJ2-2	TRBD1	TGCAGTGCTAGAGTCCCAGTGGGACAGGGTAGTTCGGGGGAGCTGTTTTTT	CSARVPVGQGSSGELFF
few	15	TRBV6-1	TRBJ2-1	TRBD1	TGTGCCAGCAGTTATGACAGGGGGACTTACAATGAGCAGTTCTTC	CASSYDRGTYNEQFF
many	15	TRBV3-1	TRBJ2-2	TRBD1	TGTGCCAGCAGCCAGGGGACAGTAGACACCGGGGAGCTGTTTTTT	CASSQGTVDTGELFF
many	16	TRBV28	TRBJ2-7	TRBD2	TGTGCCAGCAGTTTATCGCCTAGCGGGAGGGCAGGCGAGCAGTACTTC	CASSLSPSGRAGEQYF
few	15	TRBV27	TRBJ1-4	.	TGTGCCAGCAGGGTTGCTGCAGCGCCTAATGAAAAACTGTTTTTT	CASRVAAAPNEKLFF
many	15	TRBV5-1	TRBJ2-1	.	TGCGCCAGCAGCTTGGGGGTGACATCAAACAATGAGCAGTTCTTC	CASSLGVTSNNEQFF
few	13	TRBV20-1	TRBJ2-5	.	TGCAGTGCTCCCCGGGACGACCAAGAGACCCAGTACTTC	CSAPRDDQETQYF
few	14	TRBV9	TRBJ1-4	.	TGTGCCAGCAGCCCCTCGGGGGGTTTTGAAAAACTGTTTTTT	CASSPSGGFEKLFF
.	20	TRBV7-9	TRBJ2-1	TRBD2	TGTGCCAGCAGCTCCCTAACCGAGGGGACTAGCGGGGTCCTACAGAATGAGCAGTTCTTC	CASSSLTEGTSGVLQNEQFF
many	14	TRBV6-1	TRBJ2-1	TRBD1	TGTGCCAGCATCCCGGGACAGGGGAACAATGAGCAGTTCTTC	CASIPGQGNNEQFF
few	15	TRBV6-1	TRBJ1-5	.	TGTGCCAGCAGTGAAGGGGTCTCGAGCAATCAGCCCCAGCATTTT	CASSEGVSSNQPQHF
.	16	TRBV12-3/TRBV12-4	TRBJ1-6	.	TGTGCCAGCGGCTCCGGGGTGGGGCAAGGTAATTCACCCCTCCACTTT	CASGSGVGQGNSPLHF
many	12	TRBV20-1	TRBJ2-1	.	TGCAGTGCTGCTAGCGTTGGCGATGAGCAGTTCTTC	CSAASVGDEQFF
.	15	TRBV19	TRBJ1-1	.	TGTGCCAGTAGTGCCAACGGACAGAGGAACACTGAAGCTTTCTTT	CASSANGQRNTEAFF
.	18	TRBV20-1	TRBJ2-3	TRBD2	TGCAGTGCTAGGCCCCCTAGCGGGGGGGCCGGTGGTACAGATACGCAGTATTTT	CSARPPSGGAGGTDTQYF
many	14	TRBV20-1	TRBJ2-7	TRBD2	TGCAGTGCTAGACCCGCTGGCGGGAGTTACGAGCAGTACTTC	CSARPAGGSYEQYF